This TCR beta chain was obtained from a study of blood T cell repertoires in COVID-19. Overall study context: Italy, Spain and the United States were the sources of the convalescent and acute COVID-19 samples.

This table comes from immunoSEQ multiplex PCR, and its TCRdb copy is limited to in-frame clones, with some not included. The profile shows approximately 120,000 clones, under 90% of them singletons. The ends lost 7 bases at V and 7 bases at J; junction bases unmatched: 6. This CDR3 is 12 amino acids long. The rearrangement links TRBV12-3 or TRBV12-4 to TRBJ1-2; 7 bases are shared with TRBD1. The clonotype comes from a woman in her forties or fifties with acute or convalescent COVID-19. The specimen sequenced was peripheral blood. CDR3 residues: CASTEQGSGYTF. CDR3 bases: TGTGCCAGCACCGAACAGGGGTCTGGCTACACCTTC.